Listed here are 21 T cell receptor beta chains from one sample, sequenced in a study of regulatory T cells in long-lasting Graves disease. As to time point: newly diagnosed GD, antithyroid drugs for less than 3 months. Making the TCR library involved RNA that had been extracted from PBMCs. The TCR beta library used iRepertoire HTBI primers with Arm-PCR amplification of CDR3. TCRdb recomputed calls from the multiplex PCR reads with MiXCR, one row per CDR3 protein. The sample yields fewer than 650,000 distinct CDR3 sequences, roughly 15% seen once. These data were likewise used in another study, on T cells in Graves' hyperthyroidism and ophthalmopathy.

Here the sequenced sample was peripheral blood mononuclear cells (PBMCs), taken at new diagnosis, from a patient treated with antithyroid drugs. The receptors shown here come from a young man with Graves disease.

Points on this clonotype: It may be a read error: a sequence one base away is much more abundant. The chain combines TRBV14 with TRBJ1-1, with D possibly matching TRBD1 (6 bases). The CDR3 totals 14 residues. With 4 bases removed from V and 0 bases from J, the gap between germline ends came to 9 bases. Looked up from germline, CDR1 is SGHDN and CDR2 is FVKESK. This CDR3 is CASSPGHMNTEAFF. Written as DNA, the CDR3 is TGTGCCAGCAGCCCGGGACACATGAACACTGAAGCTTTCTTT. Looking up the rest from reference TRBV14 and TRBJ1-1 gives the full variable domain: EAGVTQFPSHSVIEKGQTVTLRCDPISGHDNLYWYRRVMGKEIKFLLHFVKESKQDESGMPNNRFLAERTGGTYSTLKVQPAELEDSGVYFCASSPGHMNTEAFFGQGTRLTVV.

This clonotype occurred a few times. The rearrangement links TRBV9 to TRBJ2-1; D uncertain. The CDR3 consists of 13 residues. The germline V gene has CDR1 SGDLS and CDR2 YYNGEE. Trimming stripped 2 bases from V and 6 bases from J, with 9 bases between. The DNA for the CDR3 is TGTGCCAGCAGCGTCGAGCCGGGCAATGAGCAGTTCTTC. It specifies CASSVEPGNEQFF.

In this sample, this clonotype turned up many times. This chain uses TRBV28 with TRBJ2-4; 9 bases are a match to TRBD2. This CDR3 comprises 17 residues. V was clipped by 6 bases and J by 4 bases; unmatched bases: 13. Germline lookup yields CDR1 MDHEN and CDR2 SYDVKM. CDR3 loop: CASSPFGLAGWKNIQYF. For the CDR3, the DNA is TGTGCCAGCAGCCCATTTGGGCTAGCGGGGTGGAAAAACATTCAGTACTTC.

Turning to this clonotype: It may be a read error: a sequence one base away is much more abundant. The chain combines TRBV7-2 with TRBJ1-2; D remains ambiguous. CDR1 is SGHTA, CDR2 FQGNSA, per germline. CDR3 length: 14 amino acids. In nucleotides, the CDR3 is TGTGCCGGCAGCTTAGACCCGTCTTCCTATGGCTACACCTTC. It specifies CAGSLDPSSYGYTF. Combining the CDR3 with reference TRBV7-2 and TRBJ1-2 gives the whole variable domain GAGVSQSPSNKVTEKGKDVELRCDPISGHTALYWYRQSLGQGLEFLIYFQGNSAPDKSGLPSDRFSAERTGGSVSTLTIQRTQQEDSAVYLCAGSLDPSSYGYTFGSGTRLTVV.

This clonotype was counted at least ten times. The chain carries TRBV20-1 and TRBJ2-3, with TRBD2 identical over 8 bases. Losses at the gene ends were 0 bases for V and 4 bases for J; bases not matched to a gene: 12. This CDR3 contains 17 residues. CDR1 is DFQATT, CDR2 SNEGSKA, per germline (reference sequence). The CDR3: CSARDRRREVFPDTQYF. DNA for the CDR3: TGCAGTGCTAGAGATCGCAGGCGGGAGGTCTTCCCAGATACGCAGTATTTT.

The sample holds a few counts of this clonotype. The chain carries TRBV29-1 and TRBJ1-2; the D gene is possibly TRBD1 (5 bases). Germline CDR1 is SQVTM and CDR2 is ANQGSEA. CDR3 length equals 15 residues. The V gene lost 7 bases and the J gene lost 7 bases, with 25 bases spanning the gap. The CDR3 reads CSAKGQGAVTIGYTF. The CDR3 bases are TGCAGCGCCAAGGGGCAGGGAGCTGTAACTATTGGCTACACCTTC.

V and J are TRBV10-1 and TRBJ2-1; no reliable D call. This CDR3 is 12 amino acids long. Trimming removed 2 bases from V and 7 bases from J, with 6 bases in between. CDR1 and CDR2 (germline): WNHNN, SYGVQD (reference sequence). This CDR3 is CASSENRNEQFF. In DNA, the CDR3 is TGCGCCAGCAGTGAGAATAGGAATGAGCAGTTCTTC.

The genes are TRBV5-1 and TRBJ1-3, with D possibly being TRBD1 (6 bases). V shed 4 bases and J shed 4 bases, with 15 bases lying between them. Germline lookup yields CDR1 SGHRS and CDR2 YFSETQ. This CDR3 has 15 residues. DNA of the CDR3: TGCGCCAGCAGCCCAAGAGGGACATTCGGAAACACCATATATTTT. This sequence encodes CASSPRGTFGNTIYF.

CDR3 bases: TGTGCCAGCTCACCGAGAGGTGGCGGCGAAGCCTACAATGAGCAGTTCTTC. Protein: CASSPRGGGEAYNEQFF. The chain recombines TRBV18 with TRBJ2-1; D ambiguous. Germline-derived CDR1 and CDR2 are KGHSH and LQKENI. V was trimmed by 3 bases and J by 2 bases, leaving 17 bases between them. The CDR3 has 17 amino acids.

This clonotype was found a few times. CDR3 coding DNA: TGCAGTGCTAAAGGGGTAGCGGGAAACACCGGGGAGCTGTTTTTT. This sequence encodes CSAKGVAGNTGELFF. The genes are TRBV20-1 and TRBJ2-2, with 8 bases lining up with TRBD2. J lost 2 bases, V lost 4 bases, and 6 bases had no gene match. The CDR3 runs to 15 residues. Germline V CDR1 and CDR2: DFQATT, SNEGSKA (reference sequence).

The V gene is TRBV30, the J gene TRBJ2-3; D unclear. The germline V gene has CDR1 GTSNPN and CDR2 SVGIG (reference sequence). V shed 0 bases and J shed 0 bases, with 10 bases lying between them. This CDR3 comprises 15 residues. DNA for the CDR3: TGTGCCTGGAGTGTACGAGTATCTAGCACAGATACGCAGTATTTT. Translated, it gives CAWSVRVSSTDTQYF.

This clonotype has at least ten counts. The chain uses TRBV3-1 and TRBJ2-1; 8 positions match TRBD1. The CDR3 is made up of 13 amino acids. Per the germline V gene, CDR1 is LGHDT and CDR2 is YNNKEL (reference sequence). Trimming removed 4 bases from V and 9 bases from J; junction bases left unmatched: 5. Written as DNA, the CDR3 is TGTGCCAGCAGCCGGGGACAGGTCAGTGAGCAGTTCTTC. Its translation: CASSRGQVSEQFF.

This clonotype was picked up many times. Written as DNA, the CDR3 is TGTGCCAGCAGTTTGGGGGGAGTGGCCATCTCGCGGTATTTT. Translation gives CASSLGGVAISRYF. The chain has TRBV28 and TRBJ2-3, with TRBD2 as a possible D gene (6 bases). The CDR3 consists of 14 residues. Trimming pared 3 bases from V and 14 bases from J, leaving 21 bases between. Germline V gene data show CDR1 as MDHEN and CDR2 as SYDVKM.

Points on this clonotype: At one end, the junction sequence differs from germline, possibly due to a read error. CDR3 in DNA: TGCGCCAGCAGCTCAGGAGAGGGACTTACCGTCCTGGATACGCAGTATTTT. Amino acid sequence: CASSSGEGLTVLDTQYF. The chain joins TRBV11-1 to TRBJ2-3, with a tentative D call TRBD2 (6 bases). This CDR3 region has 17 residues. CDR1 is SGHAT and CDR2 is FQDESV in the germline V gene (reference sequence).

This clonotype was counted between two and nine times. The rearrangement joins TRBV19 to TRBJ2-2, with a weak D call TRBD2 (5 bases). V was pared by 6 bases and J by 3 bases, with 11 bases between. Germline values: CDR1 LNHDA, CDR2 SQIVND (reference sequence). The CDR3 spans 14 residues. The chain's CDR3 is CASRLVEHTGELFF. The CDR3, as DNA: TGTGCCAGTAGACTAGTGGAGCACACCGGGGAGCTGTTTTTT. Looking up the rest from reference TRBV19 and TRBJ2-2 gives the full variable domain: DGGITQSPKYLFRKEGQNVTLSCEQNLNHDAMYWYRQDPGQGLRLIYYSQIVNDFQKGDIAEGYSVSREKKESFPLTVTSAQKNPTAFYLCASRLVEHTGELFFGEGSRLTVL.

A few counts support this clonotype. The chain uses TRBV9 and TRBJ2-4; TRBD1 matches 8 bases. The germline CDR1 and CDR2 sequences are SGDLS and YYNGEE. The CDR3 spans 17 residues. V shed 4 bases, J shed 1 base, and the junction held 10 bases outside the gene matches. The CDR3 reads CASSPPGGKRAKNIQYF. DNA of the CDR3: TGTGCCAGCAGCCCCCCAGGGGGCAAGAGGGCCAAAAACATTCAGTACTTC.

This clonotype was recorded once. A read error may be the cause here, since a much bigger clone is one base away. Written as DNA, the CDR3 is TGTGCCAGCAGCTTCCGACAGAGCCCCTACAATGAGCAGTTCTTC. This translates into CASSFRQSPYNEQFF. This chain links TRBV11-2 with TRBJ2-3; D is perhaps TRBD1 (5 bases). With the DNA end fitting TRBJ2-1 better, the J assignment may be wrong. The CDR3 has 15 residues. Germline lookup yields CDR1 SGHAT and CDR2 FQNNGV.

This clonotype appeared many times. The chain links TRBV20-1 to TRBJ2-7; tentatively, D is TRBD2 (6 bases). This CDR3 spans 12 amino acids. The germline V gene encodes CDR1 DFQATT and CDR2 SNEGSKA (reference sequence). Deletions cut 6 bases from V and 3 bases from J, with 12 bases between. This CDR3 is CSARGNIYEQYF. CDR3 sequence (DNA): TGCAGTGCCCGCGGGAACATCTACGAGCAGTACTTC.

In its sample, this clonotype was seen many times. This chain links TRBV10-2 with TRBJ1-5, with 7 bases identical to TRBD1. CDR1 is WSHSY, CDR2 SAAADI, per germline. The V and J ends lost 6 bases and 2 bases, in that order; junction bases with no gene match: 7. The CDR3 contains 15 residues. As DNA, the CDR3 is TGCGCCAGCAGGGCGGGACAGCGGGGCAATCAGCCCCAGCATTTT. Its translation is CASRAGQRGNQPQHF.

This clonotype has a count of ten or more. V usage is TRBV6-4 and J usage is TRBJ1-5; D is possibly TRBD1 (6 bases). CDR3 length: 19 amino acids. Germline loops: CDR1 MRHNA, CDR2 SNTAGT. Trimming removed 7 bases from V and 0 bases from J, with 25 bases in between. This CDR3 reads CASNLLRDIVPLSNQPQHF. The DNA of the CDR3 is TGTGCCAGCAACCTTCTCCGGGACATCGTGCCGCTTAGCAATCAGCCCCAGCATTTT.

This clonotype was observed at least ten times. This chain joins TRBV7-9 and TRBJ2-1; no definite D call. CDR3 length: 18 residues. Germline assignment: CDR1 SEHNR and CDR2 FQNEAQ (reference sequence). The V end lost 8 bases, the J end lost 5 bases, and 28 bases lay between the germline ends. The CDR3, as DNA: TGTGCCAGCGCCACTTCTCTCCGATTCTTCGGCCCAGACAATGAGCAGTTCTTC. Its protein is CASATSLRFFGPDNEQFF.